These T cell receptor beta chains were read from a single sample in a study of human T cells and chemical hapten exposure. Each CDR3 protein is one row after TCRdb ran MiXCR on the RACE reads. The sample lists 62,000 or so distinct CDR3 sequences; approximately 10% were seen once. Here the sequenced sample was whole blood, taken in connection with sensitization to the hapten diphenylcyclopropenone (DPC). These receptors were collected from a woman in her thirties with alopecia areata. Some clones in this sample may be carry-over from other donors' samples. Each CDR3 is given with its conserved first and last residue. Each record gives: CDR3 protein, CDR3 DNA, clone size, CDR3 length, D gene, J gene, V gene. The D gene is left open where the match is weak. Where a row states a size, it is once, few, many or the class of an expanded clone; other rows omit it.

cdr3_aa: CASSLGRDPPYF
cdr3_nt: TGTGCCAGCAGCTTAGGCCGGGACCCGCCGTACTTC
clone_size: few
cdr3_length: 12
d_call: .
j_call: TRBJ2-7
v_call: TRBV7-2

cdr3_aa: CASSPWTLQGGYTF
cdr3_nt: TGTGCCAGCAGCCCATGGACGTTACAGGGCGGCTACACCTTC
clone_size: many
cdr3_length: 14
d_call: .
j_call: TRBJ1-2
v_call: TRBV5-6

cdr3_aa: CATRGQGGETQYF
cdr3_nt: TGTGCCACCCGGGGGCAGGGAGGAGAGACCCAGTACTTC
clone_size: .
cdr3_length: 13
d_call: .
j_call: TRBJ2-5
v_call: TRBV10-3

cdr3_aa: CASSPPAGQNYGYTF
cdr3_nt: TGTGCCAGCTCACCACCGGCCGGGCAAAACTATGGCTACACCTTC
clone_size: many
cdr3_length: 15
d_call: .
j_call: TRBJ1-2
v_call: TRBV18

cdr3_aa: CASSLYAGTEAFF
cdr3_nt: TGTGCCAGCAGCTTATACGCTGGCACTGAAGCTTTCTTT
clone_size: many
cdr3_length: 13
d_call: .
j_call: TRBJ1-1
v_call: TRBV7-9

cdr3_aa: CASSPNPGTSGNIQYF
cdr3_nt: TGTGCCAGCAGTCCAAATCCCGGGACTAGTGGTAACATTCAGTACTTC
clone_size: many
cdr3_length: 16
d_call: TRBD2
j_call: TRBJ2-4
v_call: TRBV12-3/TRBV12-4

cdr3_aa: CSARDLTSGPYEQYF
cdr3_nt: TGCAGTGCTAGAGACTTAACTAGCGGTCCCTACGAGCAGTACTTC
clone_size: few
cdr3_length: 15
d_call: TRBD2
j_call: TRBJ2-7
v_call: TRBV20-1

cdr3_aa: CSATAPGRSDTQYF
cdr3_nt: TGCAGTGCTACCGCTCCCGGGAGGTCAGATACGCAGTATTTT
clone_size: many
cdr3_length: 14
d_call: TRBD2
j_call: TRBJ2-3
v_call: TRBV20-1

cdr3_aa: CASSLPGQPVETQYF
cdr3_nt: TGTGCCAGCAGCCTACCAGGACAGCCGGTTGAGACCCAGTACTTC
clone_size: .
cdr3_length: 15
d_call: .
j_call: TRBJ2-5
v_call: TRBV7-9

cdr3_aa: CASSLVPSVRNTGELFF
cdr3_nt: TGTGCCAGCAGCTTAGTCCCTAGCGTAAGGAACACCGGGGAGCTGTTTTTT
clone_size: many
cdr3_length: 17
d_call: .
j_call: TRBJ2-2
v_call: TRBV7-2

cdr3_aa: CASSLESDNEQFF
cdr3_nt: TGTGCCAGCAGCTTAGAGTCAGACAATGAGCAGTTCTTC
clone_size: .
cdr3_length: 13
d_call: .
j_call: TRBJ2-1
v_call: TRBV7-9

cdr3_aa: CASSVPGLPPYEQYF
cdr3_nt: TGTGCCAGCAGTGTTCCGGGCCTACCTCCCTACGAGCAGTACTTC
clone_size: .
cdr3_length: 15
d_call: .
j_call: TRBJ2-7
v_call: TRBV12-3/TRBV12-4

cdr3_aa: CASSLASAGGETQYF
cdr3_nt: TGCGCCAGCAGCTTGGCTTCGGCGGGAGGAGAGACCCAGTACTTC
clone_size: .
cdr3_length: 15
d_call: TRBD2
j_call: TRBJ2-5
v_call: TRBV5-1

cdr3_aa: CASSSGRGADTQYF
cdr3_nt: TGTGCCAGCAGTTCCGGTAGAGGGGCAGATACGCAGTATTTT
clone_size: many
cdr3_length: 14
d_call: .
j_call: TRBJ2-3
v_call: TRBV6-2/TRBV6-3

cdr3_aa: CASSEVTTNTEAFF
cdr3_nt: TGTGCCAGCAGTGAAGTGACCACGAACACTGAAGCTTTCTTT
clone_size: few
cdr3_length: 14
d_call: .
j_call: TRBJ1-1
v_call: TRBV2

cdr3_aa: CASSARRIIGPNTEAFF
cdr3_nt: TGTGCCAGCAGTGCAAGAAGGATAATCGGGCCAAACACTGAAGCTTTCTTT
clone_size: many
cdr3_length: 17
d_call: .
j_call: TRBJ1-1
v_call: TRBV9

cdr3_aa: CASSTGLAGGNYNEQFF
cdr3_nt: TGCGCCAGCAGCACGGGACTAGCGGGAGGGAATTACAATGAGCAGTTCTTC
clone_size: few
cdr3_length: 17
d_call: TRBD2
j_call: TRBJ2-1
v_call: TRBV5-1

cdr3_aa: CASSESLRLSTDTQYF
cdr3_nt: TGCGCCAGCAGTGAGTCGTTGCGCCTGAGCACAGATACGCAGTATTTT
clone_size: few
cdr3_length: 16
d_call: .
j_call: TRBJ2-3
v_call: TRBV10-1

cdr3_aa: CASSDQETQYF
cdr3_nt: TGTGCCAGCAGCGACCAAGAGACCCAGTACTTC
clone_size: few
cdr3_length: 11
d_call: .
j_call: TRBJ2-5
v_call: TRBV7-9

cdr3_aa: CSAGQGRNSPLHF
cdr3_nt: TGCAGCGCTGGACAGGGACGGAATTCACCCCTCCACTTT
clone_size: few
cdr3_length: 13
d_call: TRBD1
j_call: TRBJ1-6
v_call: TRBV29-1

cdr3_aa: CASSFKGFYSNQTQHF
cdr3_nt: TGTGCCAGCAGTTTTAAGGGATTTTATAGCAATCAGACCCAGCATTTT
clone_size: few
cdr3_length: 16
d_call: .
j_call: TRBJ1-5
v_call: TRBV28

cdr3_aa: CASGRSSYNEQFF
cdr3_nt: TGTGCCAGTGGAAGGTCCTCCTACAATGAGCAGTTCTTC
clone_size: few
cdr3_length: 13
d_call: .
j_call: TRBJ2-1
v_call: TRBV19